A single sample gave rise to the 25 T cell receptor beta chains below, sequenced in a study of Graves' ophthalmopathy and Graves' hyperthyroidism. Researchers took RNA transcripts and amplified TCR beta CDR3 regions from them. Second-round multiplex PCR came after a first-round RT-PCR that employed HTBI primers. Via MiXCR, TCRdb re-called the multiplex PCR reads, giving one row per CDR3 protein. This sample has some 380,000 distinct CDR3 sequences, with roughly 15% found just once. Sequences were obtained from peripheral blood. The receptors derive from a woman under 30 with stable Graves' hyperthyroidism.

This clonotype was counted only a few times. Lacking the conserved final phenylalanine or tryptophan, this CDR3 likely reflects a read error. The chain links TRBV19 to TRBJ1-5, with TRBD1 identical over 7 bases. The ends lost 3 bases at V and 10 bases at J; junction bases unmatched: 9. CDR1 is LNHDA, CDR2 SQIVND, per germline (reference sequence). This CDR3 is built from 14 residues. Here the CDR3 DNA reads TGTGCCAGTAGTATGGGCTCGGGACAGCTTCCCCAGCATGTT. It codes for CASSMGSGQLPQHV.

The CDR3, as DNA: TGTGCCAGCAGATCCCCCAGCTCCTACGAGCAGTACTTC. This translates into CASRSPSSYEQYF. The V and J genes are TRBV27 and TRBJ2-7; no clear D. This CDR3 is 13 amino acids long. Trimming shortened V by 6 bases and J by 0 bases, and 9 bases separated the two germline ends. Germline V lookup: CDR1 MNHEY, CDR2 SMNVEV (reference sequence).

This clonotype occurred a few times. V gene TRBV4-1 combines with J gene TRBJ1-6; tentative D call: TRBD1 (5 bases). Germline lookup yields CDR1 MGHRA and CDR2 YSYEKL. The ends were cut back, 0 bases at V and 12 bases at J, with 15 bases in the middle. There are 15 residues in the CDR3. The CDR3 DNA reads as TGCGCCAGCAGCCAAGATATAGGGGCTTGGATACCCCTCCACTTT. It yields the protein CASSQDIGAWIPLHF.

This clonotype was observed at least ten times. The CDR3 nucleotides are TGTGCCAGTACCCCAAGGGTAGGGGCAGCTCAACCCACCGGGGAGCTGTTTTTT. This translates into CASTPRVGAAQPTGELFF. V and J are TRBV19 and TRBJ2-2; D is perhaps TRBD1 (5 bases). Trimming took 7 bases from V and 4 from J, leaving 25 bases between them. Germline CDR1 is LNHDA and CDR2 is SQIVND (reference sequence). The CDR3 has 18 amino acids.

This clonotype was found many times. The rearrangement uses TRBV20-1 and TRBJ1-5; 8 nucleotides agree with TRBD1. This CDR3 is 15 amino acids long. V was pared by 3 bases and J by 5 bases, with 9 bases of the junction left unmatched. CDR1 and CDR2 from the germline V gene are DFQATT and SNEGSKA (reference sequence). The CDR3 DNA reads as TGCAGTGCTAGGGGGAAAACAGGGGGTGATCAGCCCCAGCATTTT. It is translated as CSARGKTGGDQPQHF.

This clonotype was recorded at least ten times. As the CDR3 is not closed by the conserved phenylalanine or tryptophan, this likely results from a read error. This rearrangement joins TRBV7-2 to TRBJ1-1; a weak D match, TRBD1 (6 bases). Germline V gene sequence: CDR1 SGHTA, CDR2 FQGNSA. The CDR3 is 15 amino acids. The V end was cut by 2 bases, the J end by 7 bases, with 17 bases between. The CDR3 bases are TGTGCCAGCAGCTTATCCTCGGACAGAGAACTTGAAGCTTTCCTT. Its translation is CASSLSSDRELEAFL.

This clonotype has a count of ten or more. The chain links TRBV29-1 to TRBJ1-1; D ambiguous. The CDR3 runs 15 residues. Trimming stripped 4 bases from V and 2 bases from J, with 17 bases between. Germline V gene data show CDR1 as SQVTM and CDR2 as ANQGSEA. The CDR3 sequence: CSVGDNIIYNTEAFF. Here the CDR3 DNA reads TGCAGCGTTGGTGACAATATCATATATAACACTGAAGCTTTCTTT.

The chain recombines TRBV9 with TRBJ2-2, with TRBD2 matching over 9 bases. This CDR3 region has 16 residues. J was trimmed by 5 bases and V by 3 bases; bases with no gene match: 8. The germline V gene has CDR1 SGDLS and CDR2 YYNGEE. This CDR3 is CASSAHGGGATGELFF. Written as DNA, the CDR3 is TGTGCCAGCAGCGCCCATGGCGGGGGGGCTACCGGGGAGCTGTTTTTT.

The V call is TRBV10-2, the J call TRBJ2-5, with D maybe TRBD1 (6 bases). The V and J ends lost 0 bases and 5 bases respectively, with 16 bases between them. The CDR3 contains 16 residues. Germline CDR1 is WSHSY and CDR2 is SAAADI. CDR3 nucleotides: TGCGCCAGCAGTGAGTCGTGGGGCAGGGGATGGGAGACCCAGTACTTC. Its protein is CASSESWGRGWETQYF.

This clonotype occurred many times. J is TRBJ2-2 and V is TRBV11-2; tentative D call: TRBD2 (7 bases). Per germline, CDR1 SGHAT and CDR2 FQNNGV. There are 16 residues in the CDR3. The ends were cut back, 2 bases at V and 7 bases at J, with 17 bases in the middle. CDR3 nucleotide sequence: TGTGCCAGCAGCTTATTTGGCGGGGGCCGTCACGGGGAGCTGTTTTTT. It yields the protein CASSLFGGGRHGELFF.

This clonotype came up many times. The chain carries TRBV5-1 and TRBJ2-7, with 9 bases fitting TRBD1. V trimming: 2 bases; J trimming: 2 bases; junction bases outside the gene matches: 5. Germline V gene sequence: CDR1 SGHRS, CDR2 YFSETQ. This CDR3 region has 15 residues. CDR3 nucleotide sequence: TGCGCCAGCAGCTTTAAGGGACAGGGCCCCTACGAGCAGTACTTC. Residues: CASSFKGQGPYEQYF.

This clonotype was detected only a few times. CDR3 sequence reads: CASSLSGRNYEQYF. The CDR3 DNA sequence: TGTGCCAGCAGTTTAAGTGGACGCAACTACGAGCAGTACTTC. The rearrangement links TRBV27 to TRBJ2-7, with no clear D. V was shortened by 2 bases and J by 3 bases, with 11 bases between the two germline ends. This CDR3 comprises 14 residues. Germline V gives CDR1 MNHEY, CDR2 SMNVEV (reference sequence).

This clonotype appeared many times. The chain combines TRBV5-4 with TRBJ1-1; the match to TRBD1 covers 7 bases. Per the germline V gene, CDR1 is SGHNT and CDR2 is YYREEE (reference sequence). Unmatched junction bases numbered 12, after V lost 3 bases and J lost 1 base. CDR3 length: 17 amino acids. CDR3 in amino acids: CASSSMGQKYGNTEAFF. The CDR3 bases are TGTGCCAGCAGCTCAATGGGACAGAAGTACGGGAACACTGAAGCTTTCTTT.

About this clonotype itself: One base away lies a much larger clone, so this may be a sequencing read error. The chain has TRBV20-1 and TRBJ2-5; D is possibly TRBD2 (5 bases). The V gene's germline CDR1 is DFQATT and CDR2 SNEGSKA (reference sequence). The CDR3 length is 16 residues. CDR3 sequence: CSVGPPAARAEDTQYF. The CDR3 coding sequence is TGCAGTGTGGGTCCCCCCGCCGCACGAGCGGAAGATACCCAGTACTTC.

This clonotype was seen ten or more times. This chain uses TRBV7-8 with TRBJ2-2; 8 bases fit TRBD1. Germline V gives CDR1 SGHVS, CDR2 FQNEAQ. The CDR3 consists of 18 residues. With 1 base clipped from V and 3 bases from J, the junction kept 10 bases outside the gene matches. The CDR3 coding sequence is TGTGCCAGCAGCTTAGGGTTGGGGGACAGGTCCTACACCGGGGAGCTGTTTTTT. Its protein product is CASSLGLGDRSYTGELFF.

This clonotype was detected many times. The rearrangement links TRBV11-2 to TRBJ1-2; the D gene is possibly TRBD1 (5 bases). This CDR3 spans 15 amino acids. Trimming removed 4 bases at V and 2 bases at J, with 14 bases between. Germline V gene sequence: CDR1 SGHAT, CDR2 FQNNGV. CDR3 nucleotides: TGTGCCAGCAGCTCCCCCCGGGGCGAGAACTATGGCTACACCTTC. Translation: CASSSPRGENYGYTF.

This clonotype was seen at least ten times. The chain joins TRBV19 to TRBJ1-6, with 7 bases fitting TRBD1. Germline CDR1 is LNHDA and CDR2 is SQIVND (reference sequence). V gave up 3 bases and J gave up 10 bases; unmatched junction bases: 6. The CDR3 has 14 residues. The CDR3 here is CASSIGRGRSPLHF. As DNA, the CDR3 is TGTGCCAGTAGTATCGGAAGGGGGCGATCACCCCTCCACTTT.

V is TRBV5-1 and J is TRBJ2-6; the D gene is possibly TRBD1 (6 bases). The CDR3 sequence is 17 residues long. Trimming took 0 bases from V and 4 from J, leaving 14 bases between them. Germline values: CDR1 SGHRS, CDR2 YFSETQ. The CDR3 protein is CASSLAGQLYGANVLTF. In DNA form, the CDR3 reads TGCGCCAGCAGCTTGGCTGGACAGCTCTACGGGGCCAACGTCCTGACTTTC.

With regard to this clonotype: A much larger clone lies one base from this, so it may be a read error. The final CDR3 position lacks the conserved phenylalanine or tryptophan, pointing to a likely read error. CDR3 protein: CSATPPVGQGYNSPLHC. The CDR3 DNA is TGCAGTGCTACCCCCCCGGTAGGACAGGGGTATAATTCACCCCTCCACTGT. This chain joins TRBV20-1 and TRBJ1-6, with 9 bases identical to TRBD1. Losses at the gene ends were 4 bases for V and 4 bases for J; bases not matched to a gene: 11. The CDR3 consists of 17 residues. The germline gives CDR1 DFQATT, CDR2 SNEGSKA (reference sequence).

Ten or more counts support this clonotype. This chain joins TRBV10-1 and TRBJ1-2; D unresolved. The V gene's germline CDR1 is WNHNN and CDR2 SYGVQD (reference sequence). The V end was cut by 2 bases, the J end by 3 bases, with 7 bases between. CDR3 length: 13 amino acids. CDR3: CASSEGPDYGYTF. The CDR3 DNA reads TGCGCCAGCAGTGAGGGACCGGACTATGGCTACACCTTC.

In this sample, this clonotype turned up many times. V gene TRBV19 combines with J gene TRBJ1-2; 7 nucleotides agree with TRBD1. Germline-derived CDR1 and CDR2 are LNHDA and SQIVND (reference sequence). J gave up 8 bases and V 1 base, and 16 bases lay outside the gene matches. CDR3 length equals 17 residues. CDR3 sequence: CASSIGTGLAKNEGYTF. DNA of the CDR3: TGTGCCAGTAGTATAGGGACAGGACTTGCAAAAAACGAGGGCTACACCTTC.

Notes on this clonotype: One base away lies a much larger clone, so this may be a sequencing read error. This chain connects TRBV12-3 or TRBV12-4 to TRBJ2-7, with D possibly matching TRBD2 (5 bases). This CDR3 has 14 residues. The CDR3 bases are TGTGCCGGCAGTTTGCCTAGCCTCTCCTACGAGCAGTACTTC. Translating it yields CAGSLPSLSYEQYF.

This clonotype was detected ten times or more. The chain joins TRBV13 to TRBJ1-5, with unresolved D. Germline loops: CDR1 PRHDT, CDR2 FYEKMQ (reference sequence). V was shortened by 7 bases and J by 0 bases, with 13 bases between the two germline ends. The CDR3 consists of 15 residues. CDR3 bases: TGTGCCAGCAAATCCAGGTCGGATAGCAATCAGCCCCAGCATTTT. Translated, it gives CASKSRSDSNQPQHF.

This clonotype was seen ten or more times. V is TRBV25-1 and J is TRBJ1-5; 9 nucleotides align to TRBD1. V dropped 5 bases and J dropped 3; count of bases not matched to a gene: 2. This CDR3 has 14 amino acids. The germline V gene encodes CDR1 MGHDK and CDR2 SYGVNS. CDR3 sequence reads: CASSRTGANQPQHF. The CDR3 DNA reads TGTGCCAGCAGTAGGACAGGGGCCAATCAGCCCCAGCATTTT.

This clonotype was detected many times. CDR3 in amino acids: CASSEGRGLSTEAFF. CDR3 DNA sequence: TGTGCCAGCAGTGAAGGAAGGGGGCTGAGCACTGAAGCTTTCTTT. V usage is TRBV6-1 and J usage is TRBJ1-1; 7 bases match TRBD1. The CDR3 contains 15 residues. Germline CDR1 reads MNHNS; CDR2 reads SASEGT. The junction had 6 bases not matched to a gene; V was cut back by 1 base and J by 4 bases.